The present entry profiles one T cell receptor beta chain with its context. The clone's antigen remains unknown. It has no much larger one-base neighbor in the sample; base qualities were not kept. This entry comes from a study of blood T cell repertoires in COVID-19 (dated by TCRdb to 2018 to 2021). In the study overall: Samples from collaborators originated in the United States, Italy and Spain and spanned both the acute and convalescent phases of COVID-19. The material from the prospective study consisted of cDNA or gDNA derived from T cells, B-cell-depleted T cells, or PBMCs. The dataset comprised deeply sampled blood TCRbeta repertoires from subjects exposed to, actively infected with, or recovered from COVID-19. The repertoires were released in a freely available public database intended as a resource for research on the immune response to SARS-CoV-2. The samples were drawn from two sources: the first 160 participants of the ongoing ImmuneRACE study, and some 1,300 subjects contributed by 6 global collaborators. Nearly every sample came with metadata listing a de-identified subject ID, COVID-19 status, age in years and sex. Where available, HLA class I and class II types were obtained from metadata supplied by the sample provider rather than from assay-based typing. The study at large found these results: The quantity of clinical and demographic metadata differed by source and by participant and was supplied without curation.

The immunoSEQ Assay, a bias-controlled multiplex PCR, was used to amplify TCRbeta CDR3 regions from genomic DNA. Regarding the original processing steps: The number of nucleated cells in each sample was estimated from the amplification of reference gene primers within the assay. To quantify the absolute abundance of each unique TCRbeta CDR3 rearrangement, sequence reads were collapsed and filtered. For each sample, productive Simpson clonality was calculated as the square root of Simpson's diversity index across productive rearrangements. The clones in this table, taken by TCRdb from immuneACCESS, are in-frame only. Not every clone is retained; where verified, under half of the shortfall comes from an unresolved V gene, and the cause of the rest is unknown. V, J and clone size are those of that table, while D and trimming were read from the DNA. Here the sample has 9,000 to 10,000 clones; around 76% occur a single time. Roughly 34% of the sample rests with the top ten.

V ends up 4 bases short and J 2 bases short, with an unmatched junction base count of 4. Based on the germline V gene (reference sequence), the CDR1 and CDR2 sequences are SEHNR and FQNEAQ. The cysteine opens and the phenylalanine closes a CDR3 of 14 amino acids. Solely the CDR3 DNA is kept, with 42 bases framed from the first base. Whole blood was collected in K2EDTA tubes by collaborating institutions according to the institutions' own protocols. Collaborator samples were shipped for TCRbeta analysis as frozen whole blood, isolated PBMCs, or DNA extracted from either sample type. The TCR sequence derives from a human donor in a cohort sampled during active COVID-19. The rearranged segments are TRBV7-9 and TRBJ2-7, with 8 middle bases fitting TRBD1. The material sequenced was peripheral blood. Here the CDR3 is given as CASSSDRGPYEQYF. Read as DNA, the sequence is TGTGCCAGCAGCTCAGACAGGGGCCCCTACGAGCAGTACTTC.